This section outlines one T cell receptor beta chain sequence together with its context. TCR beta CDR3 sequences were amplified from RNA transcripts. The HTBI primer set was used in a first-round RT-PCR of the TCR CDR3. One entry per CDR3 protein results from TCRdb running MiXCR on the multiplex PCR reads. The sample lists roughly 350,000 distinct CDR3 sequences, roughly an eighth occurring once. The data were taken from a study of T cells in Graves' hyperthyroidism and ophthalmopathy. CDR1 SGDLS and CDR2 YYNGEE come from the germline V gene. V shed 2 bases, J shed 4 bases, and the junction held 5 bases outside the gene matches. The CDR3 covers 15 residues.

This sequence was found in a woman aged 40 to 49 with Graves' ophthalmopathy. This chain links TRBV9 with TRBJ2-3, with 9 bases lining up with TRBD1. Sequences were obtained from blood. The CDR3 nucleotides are TGTGCCAGCAGCGTCCGGGACAGGGAAGCAGATACGCAGTATTTT. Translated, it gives CASSVRDREADTQYF. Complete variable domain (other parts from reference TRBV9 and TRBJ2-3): DSGVTQTPKHLITATGQRVTLRCSPRSGDLSVYWYQQSLDQGLQFLIQYYNGEERAKGNILERFSAQQFPDLHSELNLSSLELGDSALYFCASSVRDREADTQYFGPGTRLTVL.